This T cell receptor beta chain was captured by sequencing in a study of T-cell memory formation after mild COVID-19. Study at large: The study found TCR clusters largely donor specific. Study observations and caveats: The appearance of some responding clones in pre-infection memory suggested that cross-reactive memory joined. Researchers report contracting CD4+ clones mostly in CM and EM, with CD8+ clones in EMRA.

The length of the CDR3 is 15 residues. CDR1 and CDR2 from the germline V gene are PRHDT and FYEKMQ (reference sequence). V lost 5 bases and J lost 2; bases outside the gene matches: 7. 5'RACE primed at constant segments yielded TCR alpha and TCR beta cDNA libraries bearing sample barcodes and UMIs. TCRdb recomputed calls from the 5' RACE reads with MiXCR, one row per CDR3 protein. Of about 430,000 distinct CDR3 sequences detected, roughly 17% appear once; the ten largest clones hold 20% to 25%. This clonotype was detected only once. Its antigen is currently unknown. Sequenced material: PBMCs or a T cell subset sorted from them (not recorded which). The receptor comes from a man between 18 and 29 years old who had mild COVID-19 (a few samples of this study predate the infection). Cell type and time point are not known. The chain joins TRBV13 to TRBJ2-7; 9 bases are shared with TRBD2. This CDR3 is CASSPTSGYTYEQYF. CDR3 nucleotide sequence: TGTGCCAGCAGCCCGACTAGCGGATATACCTACGAGCAGTACTTC. The full variable domain, with the rest looked up from reference TRBV13 and TRBJ2-7, is AAGVIQSPRHLIKEKRETATLKCYPIPRHDTVYWYQQGPGQDPQFLISFYEKMQSDKGSIPDRFSAQQFSDYHSELNMSSLELGDSALYFCASSPTSGYTYEQYFGPGTRLTVT.